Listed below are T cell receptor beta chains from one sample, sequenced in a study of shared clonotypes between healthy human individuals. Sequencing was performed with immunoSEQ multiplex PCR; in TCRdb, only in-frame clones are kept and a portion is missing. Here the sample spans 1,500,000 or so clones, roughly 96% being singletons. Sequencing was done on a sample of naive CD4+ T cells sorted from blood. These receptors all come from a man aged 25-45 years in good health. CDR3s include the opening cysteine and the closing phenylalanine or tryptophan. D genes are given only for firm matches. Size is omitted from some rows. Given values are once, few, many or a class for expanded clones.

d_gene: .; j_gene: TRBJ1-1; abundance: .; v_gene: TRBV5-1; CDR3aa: CASSKARGTEAFF; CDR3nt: TGCGCCAGCAGCAAGGCGCGGGGAACTGAAGCTTTCTTT
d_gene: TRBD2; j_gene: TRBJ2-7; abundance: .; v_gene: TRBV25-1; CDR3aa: CASSGGVGGIYEQYF; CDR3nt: TGTGCCAGCTCTGGGGGGGTAGGAGGGATCTACGAGCAGTACTTC
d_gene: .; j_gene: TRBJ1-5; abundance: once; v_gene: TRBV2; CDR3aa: CAWGGFNQPQHF; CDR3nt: TGTGCCTGGGGGGGGTTCAATCAGCCCCAGCATTTT
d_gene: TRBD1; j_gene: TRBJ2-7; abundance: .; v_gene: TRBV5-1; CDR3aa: CASSPTGVYEQYF; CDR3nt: TGCGCCAGCAGCCCGACAGGGGTCTACGAGCAGTACTTC
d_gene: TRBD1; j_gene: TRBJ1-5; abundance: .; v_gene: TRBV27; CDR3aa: CASSQGTGGNQPQHF; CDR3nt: TGTGCCAGCAGTCAGGGGACAGGGGGGAATCAGCCCCAGCATTTT
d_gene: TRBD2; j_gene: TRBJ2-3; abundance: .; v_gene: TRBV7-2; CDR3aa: CASSSTSGRATDTQYF; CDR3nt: TGTGCCAGCAGCTCGACTAGCGGGAGGGCTACAGATACGCAGTATTTT
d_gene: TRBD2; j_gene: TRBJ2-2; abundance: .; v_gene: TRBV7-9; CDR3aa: CASAGGNTGELFF; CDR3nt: TGTGCCAGCGCGGGGGGGAACACCGGGGAGCTGTTTTTT
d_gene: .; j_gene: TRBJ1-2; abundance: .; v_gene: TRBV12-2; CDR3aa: CASRSQGTTPVNYGYTF; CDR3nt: TGTGCAAGTCGCTCACAGGGTACTACTCCCGTTAACTATGGCTACACCTTC
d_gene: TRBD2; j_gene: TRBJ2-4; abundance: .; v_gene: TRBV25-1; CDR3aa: CASSQTSGTKNIQYF; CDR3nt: TGTGCCAGCAGCCAAACTAGCGGGACCAAAAACATTCAGTACTTC
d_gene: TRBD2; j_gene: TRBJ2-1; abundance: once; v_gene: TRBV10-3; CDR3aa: CAISGGASGIGEQFF; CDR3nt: TGTGCCATCAGTGGAGGAGCTAGCGGGATTGGGGAGCAGTTCTTC
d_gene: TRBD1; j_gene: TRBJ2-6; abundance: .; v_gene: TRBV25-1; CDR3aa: CASSAPDRGGFGANVLTF; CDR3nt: TGTGCCAGCAGTGCCCCCGACAGGGGGGGCTTTGGGGCCAACGTCCTGACTTTC
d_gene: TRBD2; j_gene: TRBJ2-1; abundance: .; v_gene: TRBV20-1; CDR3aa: CSADSGRRQFF; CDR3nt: TGCAGTGCTGATAGCGGGAGACGACAGTTCTTC
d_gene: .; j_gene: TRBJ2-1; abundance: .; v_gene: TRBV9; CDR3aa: CASSVDLSAGTVAEQFF; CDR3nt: TGTGCCAGCAGCGTAGATCTGTCCGCAGGGACCGTCGCTGAGCAGTTCTTC
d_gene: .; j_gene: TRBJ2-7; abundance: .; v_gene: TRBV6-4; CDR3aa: CASSDPRWKLLLSYEQYF; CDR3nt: TGTGCCAGCAGTGACCCTAGGTGGAAACTGCTACTTTCCTACGAGCAGTACTTC
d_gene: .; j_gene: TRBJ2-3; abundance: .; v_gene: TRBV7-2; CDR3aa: CASSLGPRTDTQYF; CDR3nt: TGTGCCAGCAGCCTAGGTCCACGCACAGATACGCAGTATTTT
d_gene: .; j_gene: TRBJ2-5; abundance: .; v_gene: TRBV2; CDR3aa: CASSERTREETQYF; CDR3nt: TGTGCCAGCAGTGAGAGGACGAGAGAAGAGACCCAGTACTTC
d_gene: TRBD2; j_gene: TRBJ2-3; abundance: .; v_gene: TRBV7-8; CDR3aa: CASRRPGLADTDTQYF; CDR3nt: TGTGCCAGCAGGCGTCCTGGACTAGCTGACACAGATACGCAGTATTTT
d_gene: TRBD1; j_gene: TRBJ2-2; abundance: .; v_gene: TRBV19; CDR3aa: CASSIRTGANTGELFF; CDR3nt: TGTGCCAGTAGTATTAGGACAGGGGCGAACACCGGGGAGCTGTTTTTT